Sequencing of this T cell receptor beta chain was carried out in a study of T cell repertoires in cytomegalovirus infection. Overall study: Evidence of both CMV infection and a matching HLA type came from public TCR beta signatures.

As concerns this clonotype: Its antigen is unknown.

Broader study findings: Clonotypes of TCR beta that were HLA-C-restricted and CMV-specific dominated the ex vivo response. There were carriers of CMV plus the relevant HLA, and cumulative public TCR beta family frequency identified them.

TCRdb reprocessed the reads via MiXCR and lists one record per CDR3 protein. Here the sample spans approximately 500,000 distinct CDR3 sequences, approximately 17% being singletons. There are 17 residues in the CDR3. J lost 8 bases, V lost 0 bases, and 12 bases had no gene match. CDR1 is MNHEY and CDR2 is SVGAGI in the germline V gene. The receptor comes from a human donor in good health (CMV status not recorded). Some clones in this sample may be carry-over from other donors' samples. The chain combines TRBV6-5 with TRBJ2-1; 8 nucleotides align to TRBD2. Sequencing was performed on CD8+ T cells from PBMCs. The CDR3 DNA follows: TGTGCCAGCAGTTACTCGATGGGCGGGGGGTATTTCGATGAGCAGTTCTTC. Translating gives CASSYSMGGGYFDEQFF.